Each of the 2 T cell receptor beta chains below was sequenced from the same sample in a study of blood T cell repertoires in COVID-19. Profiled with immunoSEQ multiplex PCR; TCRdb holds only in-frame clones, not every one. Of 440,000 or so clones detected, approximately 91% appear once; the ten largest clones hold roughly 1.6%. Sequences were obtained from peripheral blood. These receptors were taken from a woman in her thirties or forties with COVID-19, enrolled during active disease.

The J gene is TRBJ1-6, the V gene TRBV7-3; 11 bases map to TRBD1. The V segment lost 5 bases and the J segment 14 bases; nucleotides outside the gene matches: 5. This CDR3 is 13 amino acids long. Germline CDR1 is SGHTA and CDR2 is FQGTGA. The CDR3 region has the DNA TGTGCCAGCAGCACAGGGACAGGGGGAACCCTCCACTTT. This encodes CASSTGTGGTLHF.

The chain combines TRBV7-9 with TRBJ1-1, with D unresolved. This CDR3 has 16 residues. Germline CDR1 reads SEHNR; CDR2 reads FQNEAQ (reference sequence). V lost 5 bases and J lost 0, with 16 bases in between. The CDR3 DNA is TGTGCCAGCAGCCCTCTGGGTCGGGATCTGAACACTGAAGCTTTCTTT. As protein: CASSPLGRDLNTEAFF.